The clone carrying this TCR beta chain was counted at least ten times. A read error may account for a junction end that differs from germline. The data originate from a study of T-cell reconstitution after alpha-beta-depleted transplantation in children. Unique molecular identifiers were incorporated during preparation of the TCRbeta library. TCRdb used MiXCR to reprocess the PCR reads, holding one entry per CDR3 protein. The data hold around 400,000 distinct CDR3 sequences, with about 20% observed a single time. The receptor's source is a human donor who donated a stem cell graft to a child with acute myeloid leukemia. Sample: PBMCs from the stem cell graft donor, taken from the stem cell graft.

DNA for the CDR3: TGCGCCAGCAGCCCCCCCGCAGATACGCAGTATTTT. This sequence encodes CASSPPADTQYF. The chain carries TRBV7-9 and TRBJ2-3; D not certain. CDR3 size: 12 residues. Germline V gene lookup returns CDR1 SEHNR and CDR2 FQNEAQ (reference sequence). Using reference TRBV7-9 and TRBJ2-3 for the parts outside the CDR3, the full variable domain is DTGVSQNPRHKITKRGQNVTFRCDPISEHNRLYWYRQTLGQGPEFLTYFQNEAQLEKSRLLSDRFSAERPKGSFSTLEIQRTEQGDSAMYLCASSPPADTQYFGPGTRLTVL.